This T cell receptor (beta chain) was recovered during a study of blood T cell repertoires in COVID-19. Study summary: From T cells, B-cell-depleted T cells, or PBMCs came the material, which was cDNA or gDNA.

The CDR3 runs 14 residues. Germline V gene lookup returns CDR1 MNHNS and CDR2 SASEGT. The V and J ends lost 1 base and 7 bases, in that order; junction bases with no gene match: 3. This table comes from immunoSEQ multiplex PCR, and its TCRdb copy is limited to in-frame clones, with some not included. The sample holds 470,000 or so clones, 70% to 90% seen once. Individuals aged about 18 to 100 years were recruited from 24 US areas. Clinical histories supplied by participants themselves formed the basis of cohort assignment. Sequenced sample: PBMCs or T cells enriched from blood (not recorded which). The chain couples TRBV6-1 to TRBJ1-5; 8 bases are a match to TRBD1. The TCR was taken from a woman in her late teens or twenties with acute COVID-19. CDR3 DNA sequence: TGTGCCAGCAGTGAAGTGACAGGGGACCAGCCCCAGCATTTT. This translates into CASSEVTGDQPQHF.